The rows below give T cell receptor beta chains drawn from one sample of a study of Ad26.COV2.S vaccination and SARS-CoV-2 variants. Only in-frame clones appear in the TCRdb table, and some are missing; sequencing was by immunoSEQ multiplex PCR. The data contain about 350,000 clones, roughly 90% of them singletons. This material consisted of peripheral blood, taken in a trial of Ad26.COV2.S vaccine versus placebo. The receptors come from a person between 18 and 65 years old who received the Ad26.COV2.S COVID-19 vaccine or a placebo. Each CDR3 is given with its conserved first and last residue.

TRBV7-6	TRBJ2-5	CASSLIGQGARETQYF
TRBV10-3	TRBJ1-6	CAISEGGLNSPLHF
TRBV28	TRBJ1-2	CASYGGRYGYTF
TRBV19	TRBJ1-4	CASSTQGAGEKLFF
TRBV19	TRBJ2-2	CASSIPPGELFF
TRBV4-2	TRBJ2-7	CASSQVGQIYEQYF
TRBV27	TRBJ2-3	CASSFGIPTDTQYF
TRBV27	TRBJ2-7	CASSLRQGRYEQYF
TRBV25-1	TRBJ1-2	CASSRQGGGYTF
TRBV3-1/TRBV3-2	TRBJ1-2	CASSPRGLYGYTF
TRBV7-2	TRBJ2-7	CASSPRSYEQYF
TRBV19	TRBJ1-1	CATRFRDTTEAFF
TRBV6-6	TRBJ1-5	CASSRSGFNQPQHF
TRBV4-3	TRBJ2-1	CASSQAGTRTYNEQFF
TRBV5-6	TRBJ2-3	CASSARAADTQYF
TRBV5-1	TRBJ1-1	CASSGQLNTEAFF
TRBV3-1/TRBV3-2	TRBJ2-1	CASSQRAKGGAAYNEQFF
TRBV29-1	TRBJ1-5	CSAVTTVNQPQHF
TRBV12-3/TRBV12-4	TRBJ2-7	CASSLGYEQYF
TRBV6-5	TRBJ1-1	CATHRVMNTEAFF
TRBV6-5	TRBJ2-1	CASSYTSDDPEQFF
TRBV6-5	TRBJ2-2	CASSYPGSGELFF
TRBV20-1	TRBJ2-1	CSASEIAGNDEQFF
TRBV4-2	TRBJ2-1	CASSPRLAGALIDYNEQFF
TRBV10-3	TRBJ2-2	CAIRAGSGRANTGELFF
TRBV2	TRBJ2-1	CASPAGPGQAGEQFF
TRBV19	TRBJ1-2	CASSPRTGPTNYGYTF
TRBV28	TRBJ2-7	CANRDGRIPYEQYF
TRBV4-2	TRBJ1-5	CASSQDPGQVNQPQHF
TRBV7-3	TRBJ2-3	CASSPLEGPSQYF
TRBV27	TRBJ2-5	CASSPFPRTGMQETQYF
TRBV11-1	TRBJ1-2	CASSLEDRGGYTF
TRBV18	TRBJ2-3	CASSPTTAGTGNTDTQYF
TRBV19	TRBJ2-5	CASSIGAGQETQYF
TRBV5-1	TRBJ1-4	CASSLASGGLEKLFF
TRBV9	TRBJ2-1	CASSQNPSGSLPSENEQFF
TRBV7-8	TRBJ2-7	CASSLVAGSGYEQYF
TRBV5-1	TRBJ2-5	CASSLAASGVQETQYF
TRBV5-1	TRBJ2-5	CASSLGRQETQYF
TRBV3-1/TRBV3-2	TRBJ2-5	CASSPRGIQETQYF
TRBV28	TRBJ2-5	CASSSASSGSGETQYF
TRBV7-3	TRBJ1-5	CASSLIMSRGGNLSFGNQPQHF
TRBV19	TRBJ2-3	CASNSQGALGTDTQYF
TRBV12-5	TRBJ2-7	CASGPGVGDEQYF
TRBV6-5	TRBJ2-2	CASSYRLLTNTGELFF
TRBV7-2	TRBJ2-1	CASSLGGLGEQFF
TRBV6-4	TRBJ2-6	CASSDSGGSGANVLTF
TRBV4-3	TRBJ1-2	CASRGGAGYGYTF
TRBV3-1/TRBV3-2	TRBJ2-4	CASTRSQVAKNIQYF
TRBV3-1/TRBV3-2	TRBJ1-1	CASSSPQPAEAFF
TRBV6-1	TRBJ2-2	CASSGGNQGYTGELFF
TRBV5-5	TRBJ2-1	CASLGVVMASGEQFF
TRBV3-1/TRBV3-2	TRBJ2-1	CASSQASPGEQFF